The TCR beta chain described here comes from a study of blood T cells in healthy people across ages. Findings of the study overall: Age advanced and TCR beta diversity per million T cells fell, roughly linearly. Relative to aged donors, long-lived donors carried more naive CD4+ cells and displayed higher diversity.

About this clonotype: The antigen is undetermined.

Healthy Caucasian individuals from Russia aged 6 to 90 served as donors. Together with a sample-barcoded 5' primer, a J-beta primer mix was included in a second PCR lasting about 6 to 11 cycles. From the 5' RACE reads, TCRdb called clonotypes with MiXCR, one entry per CDR3 protein. The data show fewer than 2 million distinct CDR3 sequences, 39% seen once. This CDR3 comprises 15 residues. Sample: blood. The TCR comes from a human donor in good health. This sequence joins TRBV12-3 or TRBV12-4 and TRBJ2-7; D is perhaps TRBD2 (5 bases). The better agreement between TRBJ2-5 and the DNA end casts doubt on the J call. The CDR3 spells CASSPDREYQETQYF. DNA of the CDR3: TGTGCCAGCAGTCCGGACCGGGAATACCAAGAGACCCAGTACTTC.